These 8 T cell receptor beta chains were sequenced from one sample in a study of blood T cell repertoires in COVID-19. The method was immunoSEQ multiplex PCR; TCRdb's version includes in-frame clones alone and lacks a portion of them. The repertoire consists of just under 60,000 clones, with 78% occurring once and the leading ten covering 10% to 15%. What was sequenced was peripheral blood. These receptors were obtained from a man at least 80 years old with acute or convalescent COVID-19.

CDR3 nucleotide sequence: TGTGCCCAACAGGGGCCTGGAAACACCATATATTTT. Residues: CAQQGPGNTIYF. The chain combines TRBV30 with TRBJ1-3; TRBD1 matches 7 bases. V gave up 8 bases and J gave up 2 bases; unmatched junction bases: 3. The CDR3 consists of 12 residues. Germline CDR1 reads GTSNPN; CDR2 reads SVGIG (reference sequence).

In this sample, this clone turned up a few times. The chain recombines TRBV5-6 with TRBJ1-6; TRBD1 matches at 7 bases. V shed 4 bases and J 5 bases; nucleotides not matched to a gene: 12. Looked up from germline, CDR1 is SGHDT and CDR2 is YYEEEE. There are 17 residues in the CDR3. The CDR3 protein is CASSKRITGANNSPLHF. The CDR3 region has the DNA TGTGCCAGCAGCAAACGAATTACAGGGGCTAATAATTCACCCCTCCACTTT.

The V call is TRBV4-2, the J call TRBJ2-7, with 11 bases identical to TRBD1. The CDR3 contains 16 residues. Germline CDR1 is LGHNA and CDR2 is YNFKEQ. Germline trimming cut 3 bases from V and 2 bases from J; bases unmatched to any gene: 6. CDR3 amino acids: CASSHPWGQGAYEQYF. The DNA for the CDR3 is TGTGCCAGCAGCCACCCCTGGGGACAGGGGGCCTACGAGCAGTACTTC.

This chain links TRBV19 with TRBJ2-6; D gene ambiguous. Trimming stripped 1 base from V and 0 bases from J, with 10 bases between. CDR3 length: 17 amino acids. CDR1 is LNHDA and CDR2 is SQIVND in the germline V gene (reference sequence). In nucleotides, the CDR3 is TGTGCCAGTAGTATAGTGAACAGCCGCTCTGGGGCCAACGTCCTGACTTTC. Translated: CASSIVNSRSGANVLTF.

This clone occurred a few times. This sequence joins TRBV15 and TRBJ2-7, with TRBD2 identical over 9 bases. The germline CDR1 and CDR2 sequences are LNHNV and YYDKDF (reference sequence). J lost 3 bases, V lost 8 bases, and 8 bases had no gene match. The CDR3 has 14 amino acids. CDR3 loop: CATALASGVYEQYF. As DNA, the CDR3 is TGTGCCACCGCGCTGGCTAGCGGGGTCTACGAGCAGTACTTC.

This chain uses TRBV5-6 with TRBJ2-3; TRBD2 agrees at 11 bases. There are 15 residues in the CDR3. The V segment lost 4 bases and the J segment 1 base; nucleotides outside the gene matches: 2. The V gene's germline CDR1 is SGHDT and CDR2 YYEEEE. Here the CDR3 DNA reads TGTGCCAGCAGCATACTAGCGGGAGGCACAGATACGCAGTATTTT. Amino acid sequence: CASSILAGGTDTQYF.

The CDR3 nucleotides read TGTGCCAGCAGCCGGGACAGCTATGGCTACACCTTC. Translating it yields CASSRDSYGYTF. The chain combines TRBV2 with TRBJ1-2; 7 nucleotides align to TRBD1. Germline V lookup: CDR1 SNHLY, CDR2 FYNNEI. Trimming cost V 6 bases and J 4 bases; bases outside gene matches: 2. The CDR3 is 12 residues long. Combining the CDR3 with reference TRBV2 and TRBJ1-2 gives the whole variable domain EPEVTQTPSHQVTQMGQEVILRCVPISNHLYFYWYRQILGQKVEFLVSFYNNEISEKSEIFDDQFSVERPDGSNFTLKIRSTKLEDSAMYFCASSRDSYGYTFGSGTRLTVV.

The chain is built from TRBV11-2 and TRBJ2-3; 10 bases map to TRBD2. Germline CDR1 and CDR2: SGHAT and FQNNGV. This CDR3 contains 16 residues. V shed 0 bases, J shed 8 bases, and the junction held 8 bases outside the gene matches. The CDR3 spells CASSLEGASGRGTQYF. DNA of the CDR3: TGTGCCAGCAGCTTAGAGGGCGCTAGCGGGAGAGGTACGCAGTATTTT. Drawing the rest from reference TRBV11-2 and TRBJ2-3, the complete variable domain is EAGVAQSPRYKIIEKRQSVAFWCNPISGHATLYWYQQILGQGPKLLIQFQNNGVVDDSQLPKDRFSAERLKGVDSTLKIQPAKLEDSAVYLCASSLEGASGRGTQYFGPGTRLTVL.